A single sample is the source of the 12 T cell receptor beta chains below, sequenced in a study of shared clonotypes between healthy human individuals. Generated by immunoSEQ multiplex PCR, the TCRdb table keeps only in-frame clones and is missing some. The table lists approximately 2,000,000 clones, 85% to 95% of them singletons, with around 0.38% in the top ten. Sequencing used naive CD4+ T cells from PBMCs. Subset here: CD45RA+ positively selected. The receptors were gathered from a man aged 18-30 years in good health. Some clones in this sample may be carry-over from other donors' samples.

The chain combines TRBV4-3 with TRBJ1-5; D remains ambiguous. The germline V and J ends were trimmed by 1 base and 3 bases, with 10 bases remaining between them. Germline CDR1 LGHNA, CDR2 YSLEER. The CDR3 has 15 amino acids. CDR3 region: CASSQVPGVNQPQHF. The CDR3 DNA reads TGCGCCAGCAGCCAAGTGCCCGGAGTCAATCAGCCCCAGCATTTT.

This clone appeared once. V and J are TRBV5-6 and TRBJ1-6, with 11 bases lining up with TRBD1. The CDR3 loop spans 13 amino acids. With 3 bases clipped from V and 14 bases from J, the junction kept 4 bases outside the gene matches. Germline lookup yields CDR1 SGHDT and CDR2 YYEEEE. The CDR3 DNA follows: TGTGCCAGCAGCTCGGGGGACAGGGGGTCCCTCCACTTT. It is translated as CASSSGDRGSLHF.

This chain joins TRBV27 and TRBJ1-1, with unresolved D. This CDR3 comprises 14 residues. The V end was cut by 0 bases, the J end by 7 bases, with 12 bases between. Germline V CDR1 and CDR2: MNHEY, SMNVEV (reference sequence). CDR3: CASSLSGYPHEAFF. CDR3 coding DNA: TGTGCCAGCAGTTTATCTGGGTACCCGCATGAAGCTTTCTTT.

As for this clone: This sample also contains other DNA sequences that code for the same CDR3. The rearrangement joins TRBV5-4 to TRBJ2-3; 13 positions agree with TRBD2. Germline V gives CDR1 SGHNT, CDR2 YYREEE (reference sequence). The CDR3 totals 15 residues. J was trimmed by 3 bases and V by 4 bases; bases with no gene match: 2. The CDR3 here is CASSPGLAGTDTQYF. CDR3 nucleotide sequence: TGTGCCAGCAGCCCGGGACTAGCGGGAACAGATACGCAGTATTTT.

The chain links TRBV10-3 to TRBJ2-1, with 8 positions matching TRBD2. Per the germline V gene, CDR1 is ENHRY and CDR2 is SYGVKD. The J segment lost 9 bases and the V segment lost 2 bases, leaving 6 bases of the junction unmatched. The CDR3 runs 14 residues. This CDR3 is CAISEERENVEQFF. DNA for the CDR3: TGTGCCATCAGTGAGGAGCGGGAGAACGTTGAGCAGTTCTTC.

The rearrangement joins TRBV30 to TRBJ2-3, with TRBD2 identical over 11 bases. Germline values: CDR1 GTSNPN, CDR2 SVGIG (reference sequence). V trimming: 3 bases; J trimming: 3 bases; junction bases outside the gene matches: 8. There are 16 residues in the CDR3. CDR3 bases: TGTGCCTGGAGAGCTGTAACTAGCGGGAGAACAGATACGCAGTATTTT. Residues: CAWRAVTSGRTDTQYF.

Regarding this clone: Other DNA sequences in this sample translate to the same CDR3. The chain carries TRBV7-3 and TRBJ2-3; D call uncertain. The germline V gene has CDR1 SGHTA and CDR2 FQGTGA. V lost 5 bases to trimming and J lost 3 bases, with 9 bases between them. CDR3 length: 13 amino acids. This chain's CDR3 is CASSPTRTDTQYF. In DNA form, the CDR3 reads TGTGCCAGCAGCCCAACCAGGACAGATACGCAGTATTTT.

The CDR3, as DNA: TGTGCCAGCACTCAATTAGGGGGTTTTGGGCAGCCCCAGCATTTT. Translation: CASTQLGGFGQPQHF. This chain joins TRBV2 and TRBJ1-5; D may be TRBD1 (6 bases). Germline assignment: CDR1 SNHLY and CDR2 FYNNEI. This CDR3 contains 15 residues. Trimming took 7 bases from V and 7 from J, leaving 20 bases between them.

This clone showed up just once. The chain recombines TRBV7-2 with TRBJ2-7, with D possibly being TRBD1 (6 bases). CDR1 is SGHTA and CDR2 is FQGNSA in the germline V gene. Trimming took off 5 bases at V and 4 bases at J, with 18 bases between the two ends. The CDR3 is made up of 15 amino acids. This CDR3 reads CASSRPGAVTYEQYF. CDR3 nucleotides: TGTGCCAGCAGCCGCCCAGGGGCAGTGACATACGAGCAGTACTTC.

The chain has TRBV28 and TRBJ1-2; perhaps TRBD1 as D (6 bases). Trimming left V 4 bases short and J 8 bases short, with 17 bases between. Germline lookup yields CDR1 MDHEN and CDR2 SYDVKM. There are 14 residues in the CDR3. The CDR3: CASSYRGAVPGYTF. As DNA, the CDR3 is TGTGCCAGCAGTTACCGGGGGGCGGTTCCCGGCTACACCTTC.

The V call is TRBV5-1, the J call TRBJ2-1; TRBD2 agrees at 7 bases. CDR3 size: 13 residues. Germline-derived CDR1 and CDR2 are SGHRS and YFSETQ. The trim removed 4 bases at V and 10 bases at J, leaving 8 bases unmatched. The CDR3 DNA sequence: TGCGCCAGCAGCGAACTAGCGACCGAGGAGCAGTTCTTC. It encodes CASSELATEEQFF.

As regards this clone: The sample contains more than one DNA sequence encoding this CDR3. The rearrangement links TRBV18 to TRBJ2-5; D tentatively fits TRBD1 or TRBD2 (5 bases each). This CDR3 is built from 13 residues. V lost 0 bases and J 4 bases, leaving 6 bases between the germline ends. Germline V gene data show CDR1 as KGHSH and CDR2 as LQKENI. The CDR3 region is CASSPPGAETQYF. DNA for the CDR3: TGTGCCAGCTCACCACCCGGGGCAGAGACCCAGTACTTC. Full variable domain (outside the CDR3, taken from reference TRBV18 and TRBJ2-5): NAGVMQNPRHLVRRRGQEARLRCSPMKGHSHVYWYRQLPEEGLKFMVYLQKENIIDESGMPKERFSAEFPKEGPSILRIQQVVRGDSAAYFCASSPPGAETQYFGPGTRLLVL.